These 2 T cell receptor beta chains were all obtained from the same sample, sequenced in a study of blood T cells in healthy people across ages. The use of a sample-barcoded 5' primer and a J-beta primer mix characterized a second PCR of roughly 7 to 12 cycles. TCRdb processed the 5' RACE reads anew with MiXCR; each CDR3 protein has one entry. This table holds about 1.1 million distinct CDR3 sequences, more than 30% found once. The sequenced sample consisted of blood. These receptors were collected from a man younger than 35 in good health.

The chain combines TRBV2 with TRBJ1-1; 10 bases fit TRBD1. Germline-derived CDR1 and CDR2 are SNHLY and FYNNEI. This CDR3 comprises 15 residues. Unmatched junction bases numbered 5, after V lost 5 bases and J lost 2 bases. The CDR3 loop reads CASSTDRGANTEAFF. DNA of the CDR3: TGTGCCAGCAGTACGGACAGGGGGGCTAACACTGAAGCTTTCTTT.

This clonotype was observed a handful of times. V usage is TRBV2 and J usage is TRBJ1-2; D perhaps matches TRBD1 (5 bases). This CDR3 is built from 16 residues. V lost 2 bases to trimming and J lost 4 bases, with 17 bases between them. Germline values: CDR1 SNHLY, CDR2 FYNNEI. In DNA form, the CDR3 reads TGTGCCAGCAGTGAAAATCAAGGTGGGGACCTCTATGGCTACACCTTC. Translation: CASSENQGGDLYGYTF.